Reported below is one T cell receptor beta chain. Only in-frame clones appear in the TCRdb table, and some are missing; sequencing was by immunoSEQ multiplex PCR. Of 250,000 to 400,000 clones in the sample, 88% were seen once. These data originate in a study of blood T cell repertoires in COVID-19. Across the study: From T cells, B-cell-depleted T cells, or PBMCs came the material, which was cDNA or gDNA.

Sequenced input: peripheral blood. The clonotype comes from a woman aged 25-40 years with COVID-19, enrolled during active disease.

CDR3 nucleotide sequence: TGTGCCACCAGTGGACAAAGTCCGCGAAATGAGCAGTTCTTC. Translating gives CATSGQSPRNEQFF. The J gene is TRBJ2-1, the V gene TRBV24-1, with unresolved D. The CDR3 is made up of 14 amino acids. V lost 5 bases to trimming and J lost 7 bases, with 14 bases between them. Germline V gene lookup returns CDR1 KGHDR and CDR2 SFDVKD.